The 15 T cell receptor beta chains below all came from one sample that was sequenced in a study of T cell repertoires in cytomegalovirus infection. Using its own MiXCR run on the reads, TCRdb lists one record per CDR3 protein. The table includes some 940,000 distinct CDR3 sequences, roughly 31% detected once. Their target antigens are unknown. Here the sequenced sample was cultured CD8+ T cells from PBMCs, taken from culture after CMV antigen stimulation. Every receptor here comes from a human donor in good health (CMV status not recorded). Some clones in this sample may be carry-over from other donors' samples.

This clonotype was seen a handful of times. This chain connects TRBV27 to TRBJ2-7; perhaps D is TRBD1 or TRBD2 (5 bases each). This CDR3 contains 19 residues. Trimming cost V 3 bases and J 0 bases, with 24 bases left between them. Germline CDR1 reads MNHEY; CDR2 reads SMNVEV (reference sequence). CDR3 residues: CASSFTFDWGSTGSYEQYF. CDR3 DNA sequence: TGTGCCAGCAGTTTTACTTTCGACTGGGGGTCCACTGGCTCCTACGAGCAGTACTTC.

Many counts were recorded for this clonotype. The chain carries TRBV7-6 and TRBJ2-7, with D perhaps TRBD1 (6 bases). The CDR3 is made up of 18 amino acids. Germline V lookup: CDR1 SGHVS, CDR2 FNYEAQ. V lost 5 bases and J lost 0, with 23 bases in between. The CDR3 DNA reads TGTGCCAGCAGCGATAAGGGGGTGGTCGCGGACCCCTCCTACGAGCAGTACTTC. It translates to CASSDKGVVADPSYEQYF.

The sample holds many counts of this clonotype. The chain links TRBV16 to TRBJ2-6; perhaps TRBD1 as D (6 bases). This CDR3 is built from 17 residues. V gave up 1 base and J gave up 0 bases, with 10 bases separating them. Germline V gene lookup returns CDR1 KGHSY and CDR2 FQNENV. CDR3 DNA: TGTGCCAGCAGCCAATGGGGGCAAAACTCTGGGGCCAACGTCCTGACTTTC. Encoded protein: CASSQWGQNSGANVLTF. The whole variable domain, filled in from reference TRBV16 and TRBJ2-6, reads GEEVAQTPKHLVRGEGQKAKLYCAPIKGHSYVFWYQQVLKNEFKFLISFQNENVFDETGMPKERFSAKCLPNSPCSLEIQATKLEDSAVYFCASSQWGQNSGANVLTFGAGSRLTVL.

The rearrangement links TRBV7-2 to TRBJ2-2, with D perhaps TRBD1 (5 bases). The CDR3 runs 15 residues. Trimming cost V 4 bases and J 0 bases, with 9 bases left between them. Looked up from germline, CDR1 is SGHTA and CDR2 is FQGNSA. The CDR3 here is CASSWGAPNTGELFF. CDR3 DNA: TGTGCCAGCAGCTGGGGCGCCCCGAACACCGGGGAGCTGTTTTTT.

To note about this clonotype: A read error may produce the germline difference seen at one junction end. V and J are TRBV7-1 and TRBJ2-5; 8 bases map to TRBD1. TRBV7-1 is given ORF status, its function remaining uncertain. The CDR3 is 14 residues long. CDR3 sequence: CVSSSDREVETQYF. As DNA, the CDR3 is TGTGTCAGCAGCTCGGACAGGGAAGTCGAGACCCAGTACTTC.

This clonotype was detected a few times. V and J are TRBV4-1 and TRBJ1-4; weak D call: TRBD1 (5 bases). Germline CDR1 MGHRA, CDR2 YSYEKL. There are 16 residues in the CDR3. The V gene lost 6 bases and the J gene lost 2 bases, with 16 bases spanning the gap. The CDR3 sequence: CASSNPQGATNEKLFF. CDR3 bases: TGCGCCAGCAGTAATCCTCAGGGTGCCACTAATGAAAAACTGTTTTTT.

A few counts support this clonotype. Written as DNA, the CDR3 is TGTGCCAGCAGTTCGGGGGGAAGGGGCCACCAGCCCCAGCATTTT. This codes for CASSSGGRGHQPQHF. The chain employs TRBV6-2 or TRBV6-3 and TRBJ1-5; the D gene is possibly TRBD1 (5 bases). Between the trimmed V and J ends, which lost 4 bases and 7 bases, there was a span of 17 bases. Germline V gene lookup returns CDR1 MNHEY and CDR2 SVGEGT. The CDR3 runs to 15 residues.

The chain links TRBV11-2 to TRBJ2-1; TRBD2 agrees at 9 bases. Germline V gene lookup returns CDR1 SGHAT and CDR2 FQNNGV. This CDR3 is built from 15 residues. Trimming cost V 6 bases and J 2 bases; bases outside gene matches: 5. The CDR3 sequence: CASSHSGGPYNEQFF. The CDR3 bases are TGTGCCAGCAGTCATAGCGGGGGACCCTACAATGAGCAGTTCTTC.

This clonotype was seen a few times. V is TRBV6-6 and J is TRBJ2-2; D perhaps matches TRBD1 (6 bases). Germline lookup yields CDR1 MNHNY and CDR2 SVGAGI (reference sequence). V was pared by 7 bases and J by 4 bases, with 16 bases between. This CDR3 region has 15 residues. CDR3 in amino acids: CASNPRTDPTGELFF. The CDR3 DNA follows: TGTGCCAGCAACCCGCGGACAGACCCCACCGGGGAGCTGTTTTTT.

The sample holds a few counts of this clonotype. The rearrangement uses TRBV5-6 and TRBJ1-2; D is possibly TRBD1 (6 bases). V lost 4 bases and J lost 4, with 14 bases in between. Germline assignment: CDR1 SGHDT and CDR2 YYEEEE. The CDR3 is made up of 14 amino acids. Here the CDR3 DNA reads TGTGCCAGCAGCGTCGGCACAGGGCGCTATGGCTACACCTTC. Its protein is CASSVGTGRYGYTF.

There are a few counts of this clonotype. The CDR3 DNA reads TGTGCCAGCAGTTACTCGGGACACGGCAACTACAATGAGCAGTTCTTC. Protein: CASSYSGHGNYNEQFF. The chain has TRBV6-5 and TRBJ2-1, with D perhaps matching TRBD1 (6 bases). With 0 bases removed from V and 3 bases from J, the gap between germline ends came to 12 bases. The CDR3 runs to 16 residues. Germline V gene lookup returns CDR1 MNHEY and CDR2 SVGAGI.

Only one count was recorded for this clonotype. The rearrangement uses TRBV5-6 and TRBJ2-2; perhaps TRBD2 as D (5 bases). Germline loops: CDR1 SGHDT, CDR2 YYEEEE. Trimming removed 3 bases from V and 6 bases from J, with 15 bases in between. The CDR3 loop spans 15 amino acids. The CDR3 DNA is TGTGCCAGCAGCTCTACTCGGACCGGGGCCGGGGAGCTGTTTTTT. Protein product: CASSSTRTGAGELFF. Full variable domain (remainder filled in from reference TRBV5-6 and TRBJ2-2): DAGVTQSPTHLIKTRGQQVTLRCSPKSGHDTVSWYQQALGQGPQFIFQYYEEEERQRGNFPDRFSGHQFPNYSSELNVNALLLGDSALYLCASSSTRTGAGELFFGEGSRLTVL.

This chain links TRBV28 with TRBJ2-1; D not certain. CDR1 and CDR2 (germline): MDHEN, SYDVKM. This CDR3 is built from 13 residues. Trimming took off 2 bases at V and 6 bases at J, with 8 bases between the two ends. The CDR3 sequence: CASSLRFPNEQFF. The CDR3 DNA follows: TGTGCCAGCAGTTTACGATTTCCCAATGAGCAGTTCTTC.

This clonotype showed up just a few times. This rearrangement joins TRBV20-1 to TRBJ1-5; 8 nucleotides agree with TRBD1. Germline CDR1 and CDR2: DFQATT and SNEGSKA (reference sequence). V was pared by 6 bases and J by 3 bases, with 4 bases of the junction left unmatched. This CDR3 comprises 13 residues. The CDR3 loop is CSAWDRSNQPQHF. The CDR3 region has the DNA TGCAGTGCCTGGGACAGGTCCAATCAGCCCCAGCATTTT.

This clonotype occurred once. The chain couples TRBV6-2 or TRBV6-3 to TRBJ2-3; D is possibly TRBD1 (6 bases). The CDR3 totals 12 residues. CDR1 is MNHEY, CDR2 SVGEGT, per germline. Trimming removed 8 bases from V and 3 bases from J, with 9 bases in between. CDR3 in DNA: TGTGCCAGCGAACAGGGTACAGATACGCAGTATTTT. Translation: CASEQGTDTQYF.